The table lists the clone carrying this TCR beta chain with a few counts. Germline V gene sequence: CDR1 SGHRS, CDR2 YFSETQ. The CDR3 runs to 14 residues. Trimming removed 4 bases at V and 4 bases at J, with 14 bases between. TCRdb re-called the 5' RACE reads through MiXCR, storing one row per CDR3 protein. The sample lists roughly 50,000 distinct CDR3 sequences; approximately 23% were seen once. The chain recombines TRBV5-1 with TRBJ1-1; possible D gene TRBD1, 6 bases. Sequencing was done on a sample of tumor-infiltrating naive CD4+ T cells sorted from the breast tumor. Subset: naive CD4+ T cells, CD4+CD45RA+CD25-. The sequence was collected from a female donor with breast cancer. The CDR3 spells CASSPDRSGTEAFF. In nucleotides, the CDR3 is TGCGCCAGCAGCCCCGACAGGAGTGGCACTGAAGCTTTCTTT.